This T cell receptor beta chain was sequenced during a study of blood T cell repertoires in COVID-19. About the study: In each case, the material was cDNA or gDNA derived from T cells, B-cell-depleted T cells, or PBMCs.

Clones were read by immunoSEQ multiplex PCR, and TCRdb kept only the in-frame ones, dropping some. The data hold approximately 470,000 clones, with 87% observed a single time. CDR1 is MRHNA and CDR2 is SNTAGT in the germline V gene. V was clipped by 2 bases and J by 9 bases; unmatched bases: 6. This CDR3 spans 14 amino acids. Individuals aged about 18 to 90 years were recruited from about two dozen US areas. Clinical histories supplied by participants themselves formed the basis of cohort assignment. Either two negative PCRs, clearance, or symptom resolution qualified Cohort 3 donors as recovered. This TCR came from a woman aged 18-30 years who had recovered from COVID-19. The J gene is TRBJ2-1, the V gene TRBV6-4, with 8 bases aligning to TRBD2. The sequencing input was PBMCs or T cells enriched from blood (not recorded which). The chain's CDR3 is CASSDQNAGGEQFF. CDR3 in DNA: TGTGCCAGCAGTGACCAGAACGCGGGGGGTGAGCAGTTCTTC.